This T cell receptor (beta chain) was retrieved from a study of low-dose radiotherapy and immunotherapy resistance in tumors. Study context: Patients of Cohort 1 had 0.5 Gy fractions every 2 weeks, which summed to 6.5 Gy. Aspirin was taken orally by patients at 300 mg daily for four cycles from cycle 1 day 1.

The table lists this clonotype with many counts. First-strand cDNA used TRAV- and TRBV-specific primers, covering alpha and beta chains. The PCR that amplified TCRs ran for around 22 cycles, relying on a constant-region primer and a V-primer adapter. MiXCR, run by TCRdb on the reads, gives a single entry per CDR3 protein. This sample carries around 100,000 distinct CDR3 sequences, roughly 20% of them seen once, and the ten largest clones take more than 10%. The length of the CDR3 is 19 residues. The junction had 13 bases not matched to a gene; V was cut back by 0 bases and J by 2 bases. Germline lookup yields CDR1 LGHNA and CDR2 YSLEER. Time point denoted: after trial treatment. As to treatment: LDRT plus nivolumab, ipilimumab, low-dose cyclophosphamide and aspirin (RACIN trial). Nivolumab, ipilimumab, aspirin, low-dose cyclophosphamide and low-dose radiotherapy were given to donors.

Sequenced material: PBMCs, taken after low-dose radiotherapy plus immunotherapy. J is TRBJ2-5 and V is TRBV4-3; 9 bases are a match to TRBD1. The TCR sequence derives from a female donor with ovarian cancer. CDR3 nucleotides: TGCGCCAGCAGCCAAGAGAGGGGGACAGGGTCACCGTCTCAAGAGACCCAGTACTTC. This gives the protein CASSQERGTGSPSQETQYF.